The 26 T cell receptor beta chains reported below all come from one sample, sequenced in a study. TCRdb re-analysed the 5' RACE reads in MiXCR, keeping a single row per CDR3 protein. The data hold some 30,000 distinct CDR3 sequences, with around 27% observed a single time. Treg sorting used a CD4+CD25+CD127-/low gate. Sequencing was done on a sample of tumor-infiltrating Tregs sorted from the breast tumor. These receptors were obtained from a female donor with breast cancer.

This clonotype was picked up many times. J is TRBJ2-7 and V is TRBV6-5; D unresolved. The V end lost 4 bases, the J end lost 13 bases, and 14 bases lay between the germline ends. CDR3 length equals 11 residues. CDR1 and CDR2 (germline): MNHEY, SVGAGI. CDR3 bases: TGTGCCAGCAGTTCCAGGCGAAAGGTATACTTC. It yields the protein CASSSRRKVYF.

This clonotype was observed a handful of times. The V and J genes are TRBV6-5 and TRBJ1-1; TRBD1 aligns across 7 bases. The length of the CDR3 is 14 residues. The ends lost 5 bases at V and 1 base at J; junction bases unmatched: 4. Germline loops: CDR1 MNHEY, CDR2 SVGAGI. The CDR3 reads CASSAGTANTEAFF. CDR3 coding DNA: TGTGCCAGCAGTGCCGGGACAGCGAACACTGAAGCTTTCTTT.

Remarks on this clonotype: This may stem from a read error, because a much larger clone lies one nucleotide away. This rearrangement joins TRBV6-5 to TRBJ2-1; D uncertain. The CDR3 has 13 amino acids. The V gene's germline CDR1 is MNHEY and CDR2 SVGAGI. V lost 3 bases and J 12 bases, leaving 15 bases between the germline ends. CDR3 sequence: CASSYMGNDGQFF. The CDR3 bases are TGTGCCAGCAGTTATATGGGTAACGATGGGCAGTTCTTC.

As regards this clonotype: The junction departs from germline at one end; a sequencing error may be responsible. V usage is TRBV20-1 and J usage is TRBJ2-1, with 8 bases matching TRBD2. Per germline, CDR1 DFQATT and CDR2 SNEGSKA (reference sequence). This CDR3 spans 16 amino acids. The chain's CDR3 is CSARVEREIVYNEQLF. The DNA of the CDR3 is TGCAGTGCTAGAGTGGAGCGGGAGATAGTCTACAATGAGCAGCTCTTC.

This clonotype was observed at least ten times. The chain employs TRBV5-5 and TRBJ2-1, with TRBD2 matching over 9 bases. Germline CDR1 reads SGHKS; CDR2 reads YYEKEE (reference sequence). The J segment lost 7 bases and the V segment lost 4 bases, leaving 9 bases of the junction unmatched. CDR3 length: 15 amino acids. The chain's CDR3 is CASSLLAGIENEQFF. For the CDR3, the DNA is TGTGCCAGCAGCCTTCTAGCGGGAATCGAGAATGAGCAGTTCTTC.

The chain uses TRBV7-8 and TRBJ2-7; the match to TRBD1 covers 11 bases. The germline gives CDR1 SGHVS, CDR2 FQNEAQ. This CDR3 has 14 amino acids. V lost 3 bases to trimming and J lost 7 bases; unmatched junction nucleotides: 5. The DNA of the CDR3 is TGTGCCAGCAGCTTCCGGGACAGGGGGAATGAGCAGTACTTC. Protein product: CASSFRDRGNEQYF. The full variable domain, its missing parts supplied by reference TRBV7-8 and TRBJ2-7, is GAGVSQSPRYKVAKRGQDVALRCDPISGHVSLFWYQQALGQGPEFLTYFQNEAQLDKSGLPSDRFFAERPEGSVSTLKIQRTQQEDSAVYLCASSFRDRGNEQYFGPGTRLTVT.

To note about this clonotype: A read error may explain this, as a much larger clone is one base away. V and J are TRBV6-1 and TRBJ2-1, with D unresolved. CDR1 and CDR2 from the germline V gene are MNHNS and SASEGT. The CDR3 length is 12 residues. This chain's CDR3 is CGSKPVGNEQFF. In DNA form, the CDR3 reads TGTGGCAGCAAACCGGTGGGGAATGAGCAGTTCTTC.

The CDR3 DNA reads as TGTGCCAGTAGCGTTGGACATCAGGGAGGTCAGCCCCAGCATTTT. Translated, it gives CASSVGHQGGQPQHF. This rearrangement joins TRBV19 to TRBJ1-5, with D tentatively TRBD1 (5 bases). The CDR3 has 15 residues. The ends were cut back, 6 bases at V and 6 bases at J, with 18 bases in the middle. Germline assignment: CDR1 LNHDA and CDR2 SQIVND (reference sequence).

The V and J genes are TRBV7-2 and TRBJ2-7; 8 bases align to TRBD1. This CDR3 has 13 amino acids. The V gene end was trimmed by 8 bases and the J gene end by 1 base; junction bases not matched to a gene: 4. From germline, CDR1 is SGHTA and CDR2 FQGNSA. CDR3 in DNA: TGTGCCAGCGGCAGGGACAGGTCCTACGAGCAGTACTTC. This gives the protein CASGRDRSYEQYF.

Of note for this clonotype: This sequence may be a read error, since a much larger clone differs from it by one base. The V and J genes are TRBV2 and TRBJ2-1; 10 nucleotides agree with TRBD2. V gave up 5 bases and J gave up 8 bases; unmatched junction bases: 9. The CDR3 contains 15 residues. Germline V gene sequence: CDR1 SNHLY, CDR2 FYNNEI. Here the CDR3 reads CASSLSGGDYDEQFF. The CDR3 DNA reads TGTGCCAGCAGTTTAAGCGGGGGGGATTACGATGAGCAGTTCTTC. The entire variable domain, with the rest obtained from reference TRBV2 and TRBJ2-1, is as follows: EPEVTQTPSHQVTQMGQEVILRCVPISNHLYFYWYRQILGQKVEFLVSFYNNEISEKSEIFDDQFSVERPDGSNFTLKIRSTKLEDSAMYFCASSLSGGDYDEQFFGPGTRLTVL.

The chain is built from TRBV20-1 and TRBJ1-4, with D unresolved. The CDR3 is 15 amino acids. Germline V gene data show CDR1 as DFQATT and CDR2 as SNEGSKA (reference sequence). V lost 6 bases, J lost 0 bases, and 14 bases lay in between. CDR3 sequence (DNA): TGCAGTGCACCCGAAAGCAGGTCAACTAATGAAAAACTGTTTTTT. It encodes CSAPESRSTNEKLFF.

This clonotype has ten or more counts. This rearrangement joins TRBV20-1 to TRBJ2-1, with D possibly matching TRBD2 (6 bases). This CDR3 contains 13 residues. Germline V lookup: CDR1 DFQATT, CDR2 SNEGSKA (reference sequence). V was trimmed by 5 bases and J by 7 bases, leaving 15 bases between them. The CDR3 protein is CSADRDRGNEQFF. CDR3 nucleotides: TGCAGTGCTGACCGGGACCGGGGGAATGAGCAGTTCTTC.

Ten or more counts support this clonotype. The rearrangement links TRBV6-1 to TRBJ1-5; D uncertain. The CDR3 totals 16 residues. V was shortened by 3 bases and J by 0 bases, with 12 bases between the two germline ends. Germline CDR1 MNHNS, CDR2 SASEGT. The CDR3 reads CASSDGYSHSNQPQHF. CDR3 nucleotides: TGTGCCAGCAGTGATGGGTACAGTCATAGCAATCAGCCCCAGCATTTT.

There are a few counts of this clonotype. This chain joins TRBV11-2 and TRBJ2-2; 14 positions match TRBD2. Germline V lookup: CDR1 SGHAT, CDR2 FQNNGV. This CDR3 spans 16 amino acids. V shed 6 bases and J 5 bases; nucleotides not matched to a gene: 5. The CDR3: CASRGLAGGRTGELFF. The CDR3 DNA is TGTGCCAGCAGAGGACTAGCGGGAGGCAGAACCGGGGAGCTGTTTTTT.

This clonotype is labeled medium-sized. CDR3 nucleotide sequence: TGTGCCAGCAGTTTAGCTTCATGGGACAGGAACACTGAAGCTTTCTTT. It is translated as CASSLASWDRNTEAFF. This chain links TRBV12-3 or TRBV12-4 with TRBJ1-1; 7 bases match TRBD1. The J segment lost 1 base and the V segment lost 0 bases, leaving 5 bases of the junction unmatched. The length of the CDR3 is 16 residues.

The V gene is TRBV6-5, the J gene TRBJ1-1, with unresolved D. The germline V and J ends were trimmed by 4 bases and 3 bases, with 9 bases remaining between them. CDR3 length equals 13 residues. Per germline, CDR1 MNHEY and CDR2 SVGAGI. The CDR3 nucleotides read TGTGCCAGCAGTTCTCCGGGGTACACTGAAGCTTTCTTT. It encodes CASSSPGYTEAFF.

J is TRBJ2-1 and V is TRBV5-1, with D perhaps TRBD2 (5 bases). CDR1 SGHRS and CDR2 YFSETQ come from the germline V gene. The CDR3 extends over 13 amino acids. V was clipped by 0 bases and J by 7 bases, with 8 bases between them. In nucleotides, the CDR3 is TGCGCCAGCAGCTTGGGGACTTTGAATGAGCAGTTCTTC. It translates to CASSLGTLNEQFF.

This clonotype was seen many times. This chain joins TRBV20-1 and TRBJ1-2; the match to TRBD1 covers 9 bases. The CDR3 is 15 amino acids. The J segment lost 5 bases and the V segment lost 0 bases, leaving 7 bases of the junction unmatched. CDR1 and CDR2 from the germline V gene are DFQATT and SNEGSKA (reference sequence). CDR3 sequence: CSARDRTGGWYGYTF. The CDR3 DNA reads TGCAGTGCTAGAGACCGAACAGGGGGCTGGTATGGCTACACCTTC.

This clonotype was counted many times. J is TRBJ2-2 and V is TRBV11-2, with 9 positions matching TRBD1. CDR1 and CDR2 from the germline V gene are SGHAT and FQNNGV. The CDR3 has 18 residues. The J segment lost 4 bases and the V segment lost 3 bases, leaving 12 bases of the junction unmatched. This chain's CDR3 is CASSLSLVGQGITGELFF. CDR3 nucleotide sequence: TGTGCCAGCAGCTTGTCCCTAGTAGGACAGGGGATCACCGGGGAGCTGTTTTTT.

As to this clonotype: Since a much larger clone is just one base distant, this may be a read error. Here the CDR3 omits its conserved ending phenylalanine or tryptophan, so a read error is the likely source. The chain joins TRBV5-1 to TRBJ1-5; 9 nucleotides match TRBD1. This CDR3 has 14 amino acids. The germline CDR1 and CDR2 sequences are SGHRS and YFSETQ. V trimming: 3 bases; J trimming: 6 bases; junction bases outside the gene matches: 4. CDR3 DNA sequence: TGCGCCAGCAGCTCGGGACAGGGCAGTCAGCCCCAGCATTGT. Translating it yields CASSSGQGSQPQHC.

On this clonotype: This clone may be a read error of a much larger clone one base away. The chain has TRBV20-1 and TRBJ2-5; D tentatively reads TRBD1 or TRBD2 (7 bases each). Trimming took off 4 bases at V and 4 bases at J, with 16 bases between the two ends. This CDR3 is built from 14 residues. From germline, CDR1 is DFQATT and CDR2 SNEGSKA (reference sequence). DNA of the CDR3: TGCAGTGCTAACCCAGCAGGGGGGGGAGAGACCCAGTACTTC. It encodes CSANPAGGGETQYF.

On this clonotype: This may stem from a read error, because a much larger clone lies one nucleotide away. The rearrangement joins TRBV24-1 to TRBJ2-1; 7 nucleotides agree with TRBD1. The germline V gene has CDR1 KGHDR and CDR2 SFDVKD. This CDR3 has 11 residues. The CDR3, as DNA: TGTGCCACTTCACAGGGGATTGAGCAGATCTTC. Its translation is CATSQGIEQIF.

This clonotype came up many times. The rearrangement uses TRBV5-4 and TRBJ2-7, with a tentative D call TRBD2 (6 bases). Trimming cost V 0 bases and J 2 bases, with 15 bases left between them. The CDR3 contains 16 residues. Germline loops: CDR1 SGHNT, CDR2 YYREEE (reference sequence). This CDR3 is CASSLGLGGKTYEQYF. CDR3 coding DNA: TGTGCCAGCAGCTTGGGCCTTGGGGGGAAGACCTACGAGCAGTACTTC.

This clonotype was found many times. DNA for the CDR3: TGTGCCAGCAGGAGACAGGGTGGAGATCAGCCCCAGCATTTT. It codes for CASRRQGGDQPQHF. The V and J genes are TRBV6-5 and TRBJ1-5; TRBD1 matches 7 bases. This CDR3 is built from 14 residues. Trimming at V came to 6 bases and at J to 5 bases, leaving 7 bases not matched to a gene. The germline gives CDR1 MNHEY, CDR2 SVGAGI.

Details on this clonotype: Given a much more abundant clone one base away, this may be a read error. The V gene is TRBV4-2, the J gene TRBJ1-1; D is undetermined. This CDR3 has 14 amino acids. Trimming removed 1 base from V and 4 bases from J, with 10 bases in between. Germline assignment: CDR1 LGHNA and CDR2 YNFKEQ. This CDR3 reads CASSQVPGSTEAFF. DNA of the CDR3: TGTGCCAGCAGCCAAGTTCCGGGGAGCACTGAAGCTTTCTTT.

This clonotype appeared many times. The chain uses TRBV5-5 and TRBJ1-5, with TRBD1 matching over 9 bases. This CDR3 has 16 amino acids. The germline gives CDR1 SGHKS, CDR2 YYEKEE (reference sequence). After removal of 0 bases from V and 2 bases from J, the junction contained 3 bases not matched to a gene. The CDR3 DNA reads TGTGCCAGCAGCTTGGTACAGGGGGCTGGCAATCAGCCCCAGCATTTT. It encodes CASSLVQGAGNQPQHF.